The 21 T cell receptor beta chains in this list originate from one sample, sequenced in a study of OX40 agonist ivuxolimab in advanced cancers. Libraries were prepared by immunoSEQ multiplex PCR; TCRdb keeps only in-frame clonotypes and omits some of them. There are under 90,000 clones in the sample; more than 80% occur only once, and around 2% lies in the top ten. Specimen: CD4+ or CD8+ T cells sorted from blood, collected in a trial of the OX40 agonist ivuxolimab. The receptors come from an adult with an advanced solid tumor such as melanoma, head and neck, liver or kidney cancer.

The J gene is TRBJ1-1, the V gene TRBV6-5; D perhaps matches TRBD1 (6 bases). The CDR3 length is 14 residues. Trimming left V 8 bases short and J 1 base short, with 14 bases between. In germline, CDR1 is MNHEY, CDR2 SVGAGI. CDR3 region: CASRDPGQNTEAFF. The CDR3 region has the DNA TGTGCCAGCCGAGACCCGGGACAGAACACTGAAGCTTTCTTT.

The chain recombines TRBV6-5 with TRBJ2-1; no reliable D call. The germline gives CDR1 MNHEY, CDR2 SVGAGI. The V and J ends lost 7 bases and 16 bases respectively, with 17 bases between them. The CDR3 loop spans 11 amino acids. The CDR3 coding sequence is TGTGCCAGCACCCTAAAGGGTAGGGAATTCTTC. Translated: CASTLKGREFF.

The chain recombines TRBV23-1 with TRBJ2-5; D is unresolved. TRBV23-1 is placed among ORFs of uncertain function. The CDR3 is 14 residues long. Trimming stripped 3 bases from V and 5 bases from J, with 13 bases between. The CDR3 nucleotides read TGCGCCAGCAGTCATTGCACGGCCCCCGAGACCCAGTACTTC. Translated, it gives CASSHCTAPETQYF.

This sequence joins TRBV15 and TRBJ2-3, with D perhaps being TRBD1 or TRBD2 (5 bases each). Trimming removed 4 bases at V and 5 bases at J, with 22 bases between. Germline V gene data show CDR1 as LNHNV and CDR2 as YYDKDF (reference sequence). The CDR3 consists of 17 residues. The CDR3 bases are TGTGCCACCAGCATCGACCTTCGGGGCCTACGGAAAGATACGCAGTATTTT. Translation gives CATSIDLRGLRKDTQYF.

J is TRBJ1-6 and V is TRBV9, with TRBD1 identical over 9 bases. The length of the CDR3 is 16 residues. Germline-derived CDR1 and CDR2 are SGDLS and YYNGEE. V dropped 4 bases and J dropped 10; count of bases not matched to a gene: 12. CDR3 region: CASSPSTGGGGSPLHF. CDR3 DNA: TGTGCCAGCAGCCCAAGCACAGGGGGCGGAGGGTCACCCCTCCACTTT.

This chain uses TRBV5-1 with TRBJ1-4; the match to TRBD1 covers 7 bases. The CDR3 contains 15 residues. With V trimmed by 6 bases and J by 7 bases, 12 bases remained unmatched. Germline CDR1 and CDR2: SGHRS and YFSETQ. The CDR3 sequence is CASMLTGVGIEKLFF. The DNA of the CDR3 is TGCGCCAGCATGCTAACAGGGGTGGGCATTGAAAAACTGTTTTTT.

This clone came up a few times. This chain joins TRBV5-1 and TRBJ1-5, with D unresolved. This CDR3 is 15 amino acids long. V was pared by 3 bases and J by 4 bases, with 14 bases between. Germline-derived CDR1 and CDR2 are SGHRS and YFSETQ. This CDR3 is CASSSEGNTNQPQHF. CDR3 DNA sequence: TGCGCCAGCAGCTCCGAGGGAAATACGAATCAGCCCCAGCATTTT.

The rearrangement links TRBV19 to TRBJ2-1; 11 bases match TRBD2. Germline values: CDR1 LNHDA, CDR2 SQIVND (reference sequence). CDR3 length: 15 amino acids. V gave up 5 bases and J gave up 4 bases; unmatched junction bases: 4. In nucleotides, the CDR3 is TGTGCCAGTAGTTCCGGGACTAGCGGTTACAATGAGCAGTTCTTC. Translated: CASSSGTSGYNEQFF.

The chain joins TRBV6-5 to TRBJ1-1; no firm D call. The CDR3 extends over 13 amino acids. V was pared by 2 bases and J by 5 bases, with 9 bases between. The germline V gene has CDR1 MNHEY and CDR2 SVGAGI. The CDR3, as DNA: TGTGCCAGCAGTTACGCCGTGGGAACTGAAGCTTTCTTT. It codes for CASSYAVGTEAFF.

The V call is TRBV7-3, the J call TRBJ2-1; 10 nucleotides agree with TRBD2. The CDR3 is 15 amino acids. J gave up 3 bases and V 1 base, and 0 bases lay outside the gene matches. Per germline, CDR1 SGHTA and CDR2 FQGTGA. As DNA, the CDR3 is TGTGCCAGCAGCTTAAGGACTAGCGGCTACAATGAGCAGTTCTTC. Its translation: CASSLRTSGYNEQFF. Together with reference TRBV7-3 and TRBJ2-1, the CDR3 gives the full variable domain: GAGVSQTPSNKVTEKGKYVELRCDPISGHTALYWYRQSLGQGPEFLIYFQGTGAADDSGLPNDRFFAVRPEGSVSTLKIQRTERGDSAVYLCASSLRTSGYNEQFFGPGTRLTVL.

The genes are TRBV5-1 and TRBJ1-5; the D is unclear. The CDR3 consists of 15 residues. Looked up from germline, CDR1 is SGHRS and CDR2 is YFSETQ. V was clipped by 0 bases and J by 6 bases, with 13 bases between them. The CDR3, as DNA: TGCGCCAGCAGCTTGGATGATCCGTCGGTTCAGCCCCAGCATTTT. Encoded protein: CASSLDDPSVQPQHF.

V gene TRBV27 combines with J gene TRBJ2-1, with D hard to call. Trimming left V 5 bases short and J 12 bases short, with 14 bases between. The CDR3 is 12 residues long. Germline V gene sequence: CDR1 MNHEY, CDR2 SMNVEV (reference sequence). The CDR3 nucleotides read TGTGCCAGCAGTCTGTTAGGTCTAGGGCAGTTCTTC. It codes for CASSLLGLGQFF.

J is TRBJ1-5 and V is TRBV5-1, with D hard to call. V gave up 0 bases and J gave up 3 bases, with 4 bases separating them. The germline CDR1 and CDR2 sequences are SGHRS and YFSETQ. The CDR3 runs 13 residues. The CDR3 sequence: CASSLDNNQPQHF. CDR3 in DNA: TGCGCCAGCAGCTTGGACAACAATCAGCCCCAGCATTTT. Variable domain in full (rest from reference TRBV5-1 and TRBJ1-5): KAGVTQTPRYLIKTRGQQVTLSCSPISGHRSVSWYQQTPGQGLQFLFEYFSETQRNKGNFPGRFSGRQFSNSRSEMNVSTLELGDSALYLCASSLDNNQPQHFGDGTRLSIL.

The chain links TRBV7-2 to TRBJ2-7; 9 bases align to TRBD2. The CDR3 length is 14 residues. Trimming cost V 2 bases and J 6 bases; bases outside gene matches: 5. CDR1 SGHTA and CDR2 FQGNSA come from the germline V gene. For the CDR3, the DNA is TGTGCCAGCAGCTTATCCAGCGGGGGGCCCGAGCAGTACTTC. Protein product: CASSLSSGGPEQYF. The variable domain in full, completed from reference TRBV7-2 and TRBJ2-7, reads GAGVSQSPSNKVTEKGKDVELRCDPISGHTALYWYRQSLGQGLEFLIYFQGNSAPDKSGLPSDRFSAERTGGSVSTLTIQRTQQEDSAVYLCASSLSSGGPEQYFGPGTRLTVT.

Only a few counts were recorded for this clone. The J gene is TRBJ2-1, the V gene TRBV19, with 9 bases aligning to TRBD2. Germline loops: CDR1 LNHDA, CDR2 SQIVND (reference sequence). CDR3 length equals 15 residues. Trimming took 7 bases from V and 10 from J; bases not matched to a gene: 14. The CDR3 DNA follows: TGTGCCAGTACCGAAAGGGGGTTAGCGGGAGAGGAGCAGTTCTTC. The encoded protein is CASTERGLAGEEQFF.

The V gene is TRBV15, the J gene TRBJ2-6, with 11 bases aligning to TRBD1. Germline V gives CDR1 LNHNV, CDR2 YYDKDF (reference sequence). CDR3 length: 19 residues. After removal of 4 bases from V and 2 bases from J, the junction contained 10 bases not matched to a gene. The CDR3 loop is CATSTRGTGGLAGANVLTF. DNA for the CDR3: TGTGCCACCAGCACTCGAGGGACAGGGGGTCTGGCTGGGGCCAACGTCCTGACTTTC.

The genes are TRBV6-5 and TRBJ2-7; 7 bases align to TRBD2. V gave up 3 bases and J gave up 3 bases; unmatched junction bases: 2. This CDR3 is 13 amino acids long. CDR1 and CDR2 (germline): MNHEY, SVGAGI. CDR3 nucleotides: TGTGCCAGCAGTTATGGACTAGTCTACGAGCAGTACTTC. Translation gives CASSYGLVYEQYF.

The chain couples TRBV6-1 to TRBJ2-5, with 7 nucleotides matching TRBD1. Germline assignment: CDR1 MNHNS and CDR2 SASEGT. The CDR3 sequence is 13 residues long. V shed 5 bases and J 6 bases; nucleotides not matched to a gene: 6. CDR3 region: CASSQGVEKTQYF. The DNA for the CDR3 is TGTGCCAGCAGTCAGGGGGTAGAAAAGACCCAGTACTTC.

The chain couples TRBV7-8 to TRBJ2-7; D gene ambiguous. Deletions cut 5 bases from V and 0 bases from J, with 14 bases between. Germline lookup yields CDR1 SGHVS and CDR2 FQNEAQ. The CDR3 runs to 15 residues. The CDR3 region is CASSPNGPSSYEQYF. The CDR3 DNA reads TGTGCCAGCAGCCCGAATGGGCCATCCTCCTACGAGCAGTACTTC. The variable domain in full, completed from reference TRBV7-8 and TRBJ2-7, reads GAGVSQSPRYKVAKRGQDVALRCDPISGHVSLFWYQQALGQGPEFLTYFQNEAQLDKSGLPSDRFFAERPEGSVSTLKIQRTQQEDSAVYLCASSPNGPSSYEQYFGPGTRLTVT.

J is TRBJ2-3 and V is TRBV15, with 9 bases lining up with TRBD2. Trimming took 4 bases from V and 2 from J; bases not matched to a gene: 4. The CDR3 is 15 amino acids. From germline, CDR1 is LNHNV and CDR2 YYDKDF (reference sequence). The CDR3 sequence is CATSMGLALTDTQYF. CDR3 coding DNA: TGTGCCACCAGCATGGGACTAGCCCTCACAGATACGCAGTATTTT.

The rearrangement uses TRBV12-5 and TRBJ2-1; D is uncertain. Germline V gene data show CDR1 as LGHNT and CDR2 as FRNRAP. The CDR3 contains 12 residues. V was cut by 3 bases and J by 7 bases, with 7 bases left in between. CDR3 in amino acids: CASGFKRNEQFF. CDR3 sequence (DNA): TGTGCTAGTGGTTTTAAGAGGAATGAGCAGTTCTTC. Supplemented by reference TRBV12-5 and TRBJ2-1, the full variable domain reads DARVTQTPRHKVTEMGQEVTMRCQPILGHNTVFWYRQTMMQGLELLAYFRNRAPLDDSGMPKDRFSAEMPDATLATLKIQPSEPRDSAVYFCASGFKRNEQFFGPGTRLTVL.